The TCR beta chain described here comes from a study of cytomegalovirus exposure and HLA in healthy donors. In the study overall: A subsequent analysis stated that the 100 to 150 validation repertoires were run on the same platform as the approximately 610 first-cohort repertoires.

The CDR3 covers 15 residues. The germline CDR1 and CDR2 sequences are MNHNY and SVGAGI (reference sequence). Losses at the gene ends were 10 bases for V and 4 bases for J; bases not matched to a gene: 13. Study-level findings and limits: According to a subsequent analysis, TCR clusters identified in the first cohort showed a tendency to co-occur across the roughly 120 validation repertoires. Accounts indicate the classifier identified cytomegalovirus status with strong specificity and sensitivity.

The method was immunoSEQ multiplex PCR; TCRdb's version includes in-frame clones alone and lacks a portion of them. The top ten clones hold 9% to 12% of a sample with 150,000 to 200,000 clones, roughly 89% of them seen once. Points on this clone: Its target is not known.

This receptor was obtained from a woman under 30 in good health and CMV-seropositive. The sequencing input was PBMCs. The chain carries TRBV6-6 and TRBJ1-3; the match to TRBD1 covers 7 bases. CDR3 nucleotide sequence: TGTGCCACCAGGGACAGCCCGCCGGCCGGAAACACCATATATTTT. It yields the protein CATRDSPPAGNTIYF.